This T cell receptor beta chain emerged from a study of blood T cell repertoires in COVID-19. Background on the study: Acute and convalescent COVID-19 samples came from the United States, Italy and Spain. Nucleic acid was either cDNA or gDNA, and it came from T cells, B-cell-depleted T cells, or PBMCs.

How the authors handled the data: Reference gene primer amplification gave estimated nucleated cell counts. Sequencing used immunoSEQ multiplex PCR; TCRdb keeps in-frame clones, though not all of them. V and J calls and clone size are given by that table; D and trimming were obtained from the DNA. The data hold about 300,000 clones, with 65% to 85% observed a single time. CDR1 MNHEY and CDR2 SVGAGI come from the germline V gene. With 5 bases removed from V and 7 bases from J, the gap between germline ends came to 14 bases. The CDR3 runs to 13 residues. The sample consisted of peripheral blood. The rearrangement uses TRBV6-5 and TRBJ1-2; perhaps TRBD1 as D (5 bases). This receptor was taken from a woman in her fifties or sixties with acute or convalescent COVID-19. The CDR3 region is CASSSPGISGYTF. The CDR3 DNA sequence: TGTGCCAGCAGTAGCCCAGGGATAAGTGGCTACACCTTC.